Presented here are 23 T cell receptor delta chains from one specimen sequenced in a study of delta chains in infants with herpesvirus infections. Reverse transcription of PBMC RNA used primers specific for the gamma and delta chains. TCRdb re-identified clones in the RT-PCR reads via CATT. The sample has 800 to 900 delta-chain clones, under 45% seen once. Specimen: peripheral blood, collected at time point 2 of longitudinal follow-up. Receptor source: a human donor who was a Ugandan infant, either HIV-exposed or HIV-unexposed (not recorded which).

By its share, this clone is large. For the CDR3, the DNA is TGTGCCTTTAACGGTCCTTCCTATACTCTACTGGGGGATACTCCCGATAAACTCATCTTT. It specifies CAFNGPSYTLLGDTPDKLIF. The chain is built from TRDV3 and TRDJ1; 12 positions agree with TRDD3. V lost 1 base and J lost 3; bases outside the gene matches: 21. The germline V gene encodes CDR1 TVYSNPD and CDR2 GDNSRS (reference sequence). CDR3 length equals 20 residues.

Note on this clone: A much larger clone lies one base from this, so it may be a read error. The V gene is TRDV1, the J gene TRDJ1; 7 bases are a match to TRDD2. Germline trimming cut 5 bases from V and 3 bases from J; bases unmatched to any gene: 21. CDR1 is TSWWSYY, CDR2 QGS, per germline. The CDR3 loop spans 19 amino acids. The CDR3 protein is CALGKPSAFLEEGADKLIF. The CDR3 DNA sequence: TGTGCTCTTGGGAAACCCTCGGCCTTCCTCGAAGAGGGGGCCGATAAACTCATCTTT.

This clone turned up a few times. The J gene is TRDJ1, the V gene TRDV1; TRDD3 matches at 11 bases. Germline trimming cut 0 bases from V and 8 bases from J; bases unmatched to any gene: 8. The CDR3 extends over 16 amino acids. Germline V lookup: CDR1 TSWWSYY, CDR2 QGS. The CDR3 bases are TGTGCTCTTGGGGAACTGTCCCGTGGGGGATACGAGAAACTCATCTTT. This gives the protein CALGELSRGGYEKLIF.

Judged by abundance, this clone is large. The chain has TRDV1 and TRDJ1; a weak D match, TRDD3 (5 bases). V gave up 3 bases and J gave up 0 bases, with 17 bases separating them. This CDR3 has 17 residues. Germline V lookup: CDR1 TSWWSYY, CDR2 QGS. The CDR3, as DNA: TGTGCTCTTGGGGACTCCTCCCAAACTGGTTACACCGATAAACTCATCTTT. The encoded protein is CALGDSSQTGYTDKLIF.

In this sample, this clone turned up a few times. For the CDR3, the DNA is TGTGCTCTTGGGGAAATTAAAGAGCACTGGGGATGGAGGGTTCTATGGTTGAACACCGATAAACTCATCTTT. Translated: CALGEIKEHWGWRVLWLNTDKLIF. The chain employs TRDV1 and TRDJ1, with 7 bases identical to TRDD3. J was trimmed by 0 bases and V by 2 bases; bases with no gene match: 30. The germline V gene encodes CDR1 TSWWSYY and CDR2 QGS. CDR3 length equals 24 residues.

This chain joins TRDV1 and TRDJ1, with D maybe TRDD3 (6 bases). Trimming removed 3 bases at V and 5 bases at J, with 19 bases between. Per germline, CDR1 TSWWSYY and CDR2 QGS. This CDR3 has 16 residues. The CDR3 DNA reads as TGTGCTCTTGGGGATCTCTCGATACGGGGGCTGGATAAACTCATCTTT. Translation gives CALGDLSIRGLDKLIF.

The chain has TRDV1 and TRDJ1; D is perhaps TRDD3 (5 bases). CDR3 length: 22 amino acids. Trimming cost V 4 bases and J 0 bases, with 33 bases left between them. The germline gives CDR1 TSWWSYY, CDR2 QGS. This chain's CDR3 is CALGVFPRLYGPGPTYTDKLIF. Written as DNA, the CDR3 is TGTGCTCTTGGGGTGTTCCCCCGATTATACGGACCGGGACCAACATACACCGATAAACTCATCTTT.

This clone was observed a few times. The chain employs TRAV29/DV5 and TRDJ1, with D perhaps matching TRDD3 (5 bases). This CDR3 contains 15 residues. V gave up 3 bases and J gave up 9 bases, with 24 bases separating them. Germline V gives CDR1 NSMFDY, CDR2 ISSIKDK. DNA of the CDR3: TGTGCAGCAAATAGGAAAAGGGGGTTCTCGGGGGAACTCATCTTT. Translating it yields CAANRKRGFSGELIF.

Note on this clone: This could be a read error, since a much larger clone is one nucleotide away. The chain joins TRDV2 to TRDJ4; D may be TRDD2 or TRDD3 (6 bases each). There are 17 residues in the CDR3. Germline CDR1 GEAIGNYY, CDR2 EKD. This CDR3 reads CACDTALPMGAARHLIF. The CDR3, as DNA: TGTGCCTGTGACACCGCCCTTCCGATGGGGGCCGCCAGACACCTGATCTTT.

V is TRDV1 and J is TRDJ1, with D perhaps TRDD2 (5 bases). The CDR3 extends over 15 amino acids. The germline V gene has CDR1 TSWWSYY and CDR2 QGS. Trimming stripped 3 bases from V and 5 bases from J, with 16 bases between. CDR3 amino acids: CALGDQRPSGDKLIF. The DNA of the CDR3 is TGTGCTCTTGGGGACCAAAGGCCTTCGGGTGATAAACTCATCTTT.

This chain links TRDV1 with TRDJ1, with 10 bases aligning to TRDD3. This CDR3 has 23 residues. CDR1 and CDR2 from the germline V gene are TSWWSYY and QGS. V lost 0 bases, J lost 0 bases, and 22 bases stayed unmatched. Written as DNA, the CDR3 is TGTGCTCTTGGGGAACTGGTACTTCCCTGGGTTGGTGGGGGATACCTGTACACCGATAAACTCATCTTT. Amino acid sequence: CALGELVLPWVGGGYLYTDKLIF.

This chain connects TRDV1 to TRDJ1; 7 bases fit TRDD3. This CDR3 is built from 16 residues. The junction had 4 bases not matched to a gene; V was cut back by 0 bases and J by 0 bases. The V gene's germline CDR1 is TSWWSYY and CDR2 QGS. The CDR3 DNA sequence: TGTGCTCTTGGGGAACTTCGGCTGGGGGACACCGATAAACTCATCTTT. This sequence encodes CALGELRLGDTDKLIF.

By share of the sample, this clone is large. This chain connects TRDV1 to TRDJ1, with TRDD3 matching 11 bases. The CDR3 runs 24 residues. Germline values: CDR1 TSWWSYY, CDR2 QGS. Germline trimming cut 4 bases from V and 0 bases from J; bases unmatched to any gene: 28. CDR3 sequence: CALGVRAFLHWGIISLLYTDKLIF. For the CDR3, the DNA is TGTGCTCTTGGGGTTCGGGCCTTCCTACACTGGGGGATAATTTCCCTTCTGTACACCGATAAACTCATCTTT.

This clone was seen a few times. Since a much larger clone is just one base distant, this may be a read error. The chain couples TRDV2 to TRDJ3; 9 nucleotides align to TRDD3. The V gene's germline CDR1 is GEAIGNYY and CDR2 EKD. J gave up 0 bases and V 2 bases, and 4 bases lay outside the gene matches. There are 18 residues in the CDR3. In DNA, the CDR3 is TGTGCCTGTGACATACTGGGGGAAAGCTCCTGGGACACCCGACAGATGTTTTTC. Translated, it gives CACDILGESSWDTRQMFF.

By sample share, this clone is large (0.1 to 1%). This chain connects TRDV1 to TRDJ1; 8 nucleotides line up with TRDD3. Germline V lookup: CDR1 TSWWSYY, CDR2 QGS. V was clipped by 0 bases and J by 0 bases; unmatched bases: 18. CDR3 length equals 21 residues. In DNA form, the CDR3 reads TGTGCTCTTGGGGAACTTTATGCCTCACGTGGGATACGGATCCACACCGATAAACTCATCTTT. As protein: CALGELYASRGIRIHTDKLIF.

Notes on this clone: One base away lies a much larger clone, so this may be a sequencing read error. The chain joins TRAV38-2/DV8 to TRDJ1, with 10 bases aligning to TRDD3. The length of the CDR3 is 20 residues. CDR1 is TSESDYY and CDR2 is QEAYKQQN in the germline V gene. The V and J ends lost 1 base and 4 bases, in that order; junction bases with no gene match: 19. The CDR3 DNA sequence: TGTGCTTATAGGAGCCCTTTCTTGATGTGGGGGATACCAAGTAGCGATAAACTCATCTTT. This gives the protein CAYRSPFLMWGIPSSDKLIF.

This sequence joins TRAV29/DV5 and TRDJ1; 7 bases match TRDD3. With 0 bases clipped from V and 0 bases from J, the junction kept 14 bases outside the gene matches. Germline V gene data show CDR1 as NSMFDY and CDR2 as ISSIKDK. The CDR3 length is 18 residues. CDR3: CAASDLRNGGLDTDKLIF. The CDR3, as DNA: TGTGCAGCAAGCGACCTACGTAATGGGGGACTTGACACCGATAAACTCATCTTT.

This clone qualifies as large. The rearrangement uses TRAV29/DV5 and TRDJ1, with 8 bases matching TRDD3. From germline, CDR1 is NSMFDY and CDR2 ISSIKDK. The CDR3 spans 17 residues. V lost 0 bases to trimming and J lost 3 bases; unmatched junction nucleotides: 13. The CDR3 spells CAASGTGGLCKADKLIF. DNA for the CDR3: TGTGCAGCAAGCGGAACTGGGGGGCTTTGTAAAGCCGATAAACTCATCTTT.

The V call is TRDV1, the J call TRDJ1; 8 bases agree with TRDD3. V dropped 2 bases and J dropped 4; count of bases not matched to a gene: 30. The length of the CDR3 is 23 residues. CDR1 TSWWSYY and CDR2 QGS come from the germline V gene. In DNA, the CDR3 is TGTGCTCTTGGGGAAAGGTTTCGGGTCCTACTGAACTTTATGTACTGGGGGTGCGATAAACTCATCTTT. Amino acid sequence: CALGERFRVLLNFMYWGCDKLIF.

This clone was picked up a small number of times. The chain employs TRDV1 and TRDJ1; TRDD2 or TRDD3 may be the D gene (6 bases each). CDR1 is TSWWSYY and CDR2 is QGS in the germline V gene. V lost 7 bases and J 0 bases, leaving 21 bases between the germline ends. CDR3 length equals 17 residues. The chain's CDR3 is CALVSPTGGPYTDKLIF. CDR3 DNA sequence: TGTGCTCTTGTTTCTCCTACGGGGGGACCGTACACCGATAAACTCATCTTT.

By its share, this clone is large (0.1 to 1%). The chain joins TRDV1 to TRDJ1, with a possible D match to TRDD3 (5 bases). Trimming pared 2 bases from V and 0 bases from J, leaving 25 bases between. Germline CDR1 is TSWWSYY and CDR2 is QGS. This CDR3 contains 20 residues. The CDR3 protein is CALGEFSPMPWARYTDKLIF. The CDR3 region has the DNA TGTGCTCTTGGGGAATTCTCCCCAATGCCCTGGGCCCGCTACACCGATAAACTCATCTTT.

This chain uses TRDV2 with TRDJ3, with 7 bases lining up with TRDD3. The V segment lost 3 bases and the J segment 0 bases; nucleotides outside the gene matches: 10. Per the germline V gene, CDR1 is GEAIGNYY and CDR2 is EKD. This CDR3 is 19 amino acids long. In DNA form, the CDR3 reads TGTGCCTGTGACGCCCTGCTGGATACGGGCTCCTGGGACACCCGACAGATGTTTTTC. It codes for CACDALLDTGSWDTRQMFF.

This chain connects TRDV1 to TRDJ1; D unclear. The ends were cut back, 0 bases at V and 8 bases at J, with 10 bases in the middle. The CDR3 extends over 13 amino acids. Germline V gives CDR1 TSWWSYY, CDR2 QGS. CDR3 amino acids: CALGELVYRKLIF. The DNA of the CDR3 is TGTGCTCTTGGGGAACTAGTGTACAGGAAACTCATCTTT.